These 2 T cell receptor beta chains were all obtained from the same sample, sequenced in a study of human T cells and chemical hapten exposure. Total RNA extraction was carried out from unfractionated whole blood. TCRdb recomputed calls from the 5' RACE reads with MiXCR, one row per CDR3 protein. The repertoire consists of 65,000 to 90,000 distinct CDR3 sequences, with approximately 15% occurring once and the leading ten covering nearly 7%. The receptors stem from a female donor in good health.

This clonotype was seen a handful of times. The CDR3 reads CASSQEVQGVMGDEAFF. In DNA form, the CDR3 reads TGCGCCAGCAGCCAAGAAGTACAGGGGGTAATGGGCGATGAAGCTTTCTTT. The genes are TRBV4-3 and TRBJ1-1; 8 bases map to TRBD1. This CDR3 has 17 amino acids. The germline V gene encodes CDR1 LGHNA and CDR2 YSLEER. The V gene end was trimmed by 0 bases and the J gene end by 7 bases; junction bases not matched to a gene: 13.

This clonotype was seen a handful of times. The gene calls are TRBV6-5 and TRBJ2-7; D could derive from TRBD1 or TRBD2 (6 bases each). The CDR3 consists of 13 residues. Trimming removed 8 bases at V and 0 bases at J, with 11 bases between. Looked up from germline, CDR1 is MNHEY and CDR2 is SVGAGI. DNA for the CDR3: TGTGCCAGCTGGGGGGCTAGCTCCTACGAGCAGTACTTC. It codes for CASWGASSYEQYF.